The 11 T cell receptor beta chains given below trace back to one sample, sequenced in a study of response to subunit inactivated influenza vaccine. Via MiXCR, TCRdb re-called the RT-PCR reads, giving one row per CDR3 protein. The data contain more than 700,000 distinct CDR3 sequences, around 21% of them singletons. The material sequenced was PBMCs from blood, taken around 5 days after vaccination. These TCRs come from a man aged 45-65 years who received an inactivated influenza vaccine.

This clonotype was seen more than once but under ten times. The rearrangement joins TRBV7-9 to TRBJ2-7, with 10 positions matching TRBD2. Losses at the gene ends were 5 bases for V and 4 bases for J; bases not matched to a gene: 8. The CDR3 runs 15 residues. Germline values: CDR1 SEHNR, CDR2 FQNEAQ (reference sequence). The CDR3 reads CASSSRTSGWYEQYF. The CDR3 DNA follows: TGTGCCAGCAGCAGCCGGACTAGCGGTTGGTACGAGCAGTACTTC.

The chain uses TRBV11-2 and TRBJ2-1; D unclear. Germline CDR1 SGHAT, CDR2 FQNNGV. CDR3 size: 13 residues. Trimming left V 2 bases short and J 6 bases short, with 8 bases between. CDR3 protein: CASSLFLGNEQFF. DNA of the CDR3: TGTGCCAGCAGCTTATTCCTGGGCAATGAGCAGTTCTTC.

The V and J genes are TRBV3-1 and TRBJ2-1, with TRBD2 matching over 9 bases. V lost 7 bases and J lost 4; bases outside the gene matches: 23. The CDR3 has 20 residues. CDR1 is LGHDT, CDR2 YNNKEL, per germline (reference sequence). DNA for the CDR3: TGTGCCAGCACCCCGGCCCCGGCGGGAGGGCGTAATGACCGATACAATGAGCAGTTCTTC. The encoded protein is CASTPAPAGGRNDRYNEQFF.

V and J are TRBV20-1 and TRBJ1-5; D call uncertain. The CDR3 runs to 15 residues. The V and J ends lost 2 bases and 1 base respectively, with 12 bases between them. Germline V gene data show CDR1 as DFQATT and CDR2 as SNEGSKA (reference sequence). CDR3 DNA: TGCAGTGCTAGACTTGACGGGAGGAGCAATCAGCCCCAGCATTTT. Translated: CSARLDGRSNQPQHF.

This clonotype showed up just a few times. The chain carries TRBV20-1 and TRBJ2-7; 7 bases align to TRBD1. Germline trimming cut 6 bases from V and 1 base from J; bases unmatched to any gene: 6. The CDR3 sequence is 13 residues long. In germline, CDR1 is DFQATT, CDR2 SNEGSKA (reference sequence). The CDR3 DNA sequence: TGCAGTGCCCCCGCAGGGGGTTCCTACGAGCAGTACTTC. It codes for CSAPAGGSYEQYF.

This clonotype was seen a few times. V and J are TRBV6-1 and TRBJ2-1, with D possibly matching TRBD2 (6 bases). Trimming took off 8 bases at V and 4 bases at J, with 18 bases between the two ends. Germline V gene data show CDR1 as MNHNS and CDR2 as SASEGT. The CDR3 contains 15 residues. This chain's CDR3 is CASGAGTGPYNEQFF. CDR3 nucleotides: TGTGCCAGCGGTGCCGGGACTGGCCCTTACAATGAGCAGTTCTTC.

This clonotype was counted between two and nine times. This chain connects TRBV20-1 to TRBJ1-4, with no clear D. Trimming took off 3 bases at V and 0 bases at J, with 5 bases between the two ends. The CDR3 totals 13 residues. Germline V gene sequence: CDR1 DFQATT, CDR2 SNEGSKA (reference sequence). The CDR3 loop is CSARKATNEKLFF. DNA of the CDR3: TGCAGTGCTAGGAAGGCAACTAATGAAAAACTGTTTTTT.

This rearrangement joins TRBV11-2 to TRBJ2-7; tentatively, D is TRBD1 (5 bases). Germline CDR1 and CDR2: SGHAT and FQNNGV. V lost 1 base, J lost 3 bases, and 22 bases lay in between. The CDR3 is 18 residues long. CDR3 in DNA: TGTGCCAGCAGCTTAGTTGGGATCAGGGCAGGGTTCGGCTACGAGCAGTACTTC. This gives the protein CASSLVGIRAGFGYEQYF.

V gene TRBV6-5 combines with J gene TRBJ1-6; D may be TRBD1 (5 bases). Germline V gene lookup returns CDR1 MNHEY and CDR2 SVGAGI. The V end lost 5 bases, the J end lost 12 bases, and 11 bases lay between the germline ends. The CDR3 totals 12 residues. CDR3 loop: CASSGRGGPLHF. The CDR3 region has the DNA TGTGCCAGCAGTGGTAGGGGCGGACCCCTCCACTTT.

V gene TRBV25-1 combines with J gene TRBJ2-7; 7 positions agree with TRBD1. Looked up from germline, CDR1 is MGHDK and CDR2 is SYGVNS. The J segment lost 4 bases and the V segment lost 8 bases, leaving 11 bases of the junction unmatched. This CDR3 spans 14 amino acids. CDR3 amino acids: CASVRAGGNYEQYF. For the CDR3, the DNA is TGTGCCAGCGTAAGGGCAGGGGGAAATTACGAGCAGTACTTC.

This clonotype was picked up a small number of times. This sequence joins TRBV7-2 and TRBJ2-7, with D maybe TRBD1 (5 bases). From germline, CDR1 is SGHTA and CDR2 FQGNSA. CDR3 size: 14 residues. V was shortened by 7 bases and J by 5 bases, with 18 bases between the two germline ends. The CDR3 coding sequence is TGTGCCAGCACCCCCCGGCCAGGGATCAACGAGCAGTACTTC. Translation: CASTPRPGINEQYF.